A single sample is the source of the 18 T cell receptor beta chains below, sequenced in a study of blood T cell repertoires in COVID-19. The table came from immunoSEQ multiplex PCR; TCRdb's copy has only in-frame clones and leaves some out. This sample yields about 140,000 clones, of which 87% are seen a single time; 11% belongs to the top ten. Material: PBMCs or T cells enriched from blood (not recorded which). Every receptor here comes from a man in his 60s who had recovered from COVID-19.

This clone occurred a few times. One end of the junction does not line up with germline, which may come from a read error. The chain combines TRBV7-7 with TRBJ2-1; 12 nucleotides line up with TRBD1. This CDR3 is built from 15 residues. The germline CDR1 and CDR2 sequences are SSHAT and FNYEAQ (reference sequence). CDR3 in DNA: TGTGCTAGCAGCTTAGAGGGACAGGGGGCTGGCGAGCAGTTCTTC. This translates into CASSLEGQGAGEQFF.

V and J are TRBV5-1 and TRBJ2-5; D not certain. The CDR3 length is 13 residues. Germline CDR1 is SGHRS and CDR2 is YFSETQ. Between the trimmed V and J ends, which lost 4 bases and 1 base, there was a span of 8 bases. This CDR3 is CASSHGSQETQYF. CDR3 coding DNA: TGCGCCAGCAGCCACGGGTCCCAAGAGACCCAGTACTTC.

CDR3 nucleotides: TGTGCCAGCAGCACAGTTAGCAATCAGCCCCAGCATTTT. Its translation: CASSTVSNQPQHF. The V call is TRBV6-5, the J call TRBJ1-5; no firm D call. The V gene lost 6 bases and the J gene lost 0 bases, with 6 bases spanning the gap. The germline V gene has CDR1 MNHEY and CDR2 SVGAGI. The CDR3 length is 13 residues.

The rearrangement uses TRBV27 and TRBJ2-1, with D tentatively TRBD2 (6 bases). CDR1 and CDR2 (germline): MNHEY, SMNVEV (reference sequence). This CDR3 region has 13 residues. The V end was cut by 5 bases, the J end by 9 bases, with 14 bases between. The DNA of the CDR3 is TGTGCCAGCAGTATGACTAGTTTCGGTGAGCAGTTCTTC. Residues: CASSMTSFGEQFF.

The chain has TRBV30 and TRBJ1-3; 12 bases match TRBD1. This CDR3 region has 16 residues. J lost 2 bases, V lost 1 base, and 3 bases had no gene match. Germline V gene sequence: CDR1 GTSNPN, CDR2 SVGIG (reference sequence). CDR3 sequence (DNA): TGTGCCTGGAGTGCGGGACAGGGGGCAGCTGGAAACACCATATATTTT. Translating gives CAWSAGQGAAGNTIYF.

The rearrangement uses TRBV10-3 and TRBJ2-6; 7 nucleotides line up with TRBD1. This CDR3 has 16 residues. The germline CDR1 and CDR2 sequences are ENHRY and SYGVKD. V was pared by 3 bases and J by 1 base, with 3 bases of the junction left unmatched. CDR3: CAISEGTVSGANVLTF. Here the CDR3 DNA reads TGTGCCATCAGTGAAGGGACAGTATCTGGGGCCAACGTCCTGACTTTC.

This chain joins TRBV5-8 and TRBJ2-7; D possibly corresponds to TRBD2 (5 bases). Germline V gene sequence: CDR1 SGHTS, CDR2 YDEGEE. The CDR3 contains 14 residues. Between the trimmed V and J ends, which lost 1 base and 5 bases, there was a span of 13 bases. In DNA form, the CDR3 reads TGTGCCAGCAGCTTGAAGCTAGCCGTGCACGAGCAGTACTTC. Amino acids: CASSLKLAVHEQYF.

This chain links TRBV19 with TRBJ2-1, with D tentatively TRBD2 (6 bases). The germline V gene has CDR1 LNHDA and CDR2 SQIVND (reference sequence). This CDR3 comprises 13 residues. Trimming pared 7 bases from V and 6 bases from J, leaving 13 bases between. The CDR3 region is CASKELGGNEQFF. DNA for the CDR3: TGTGCCAGTAAGGAACTGGGGGGCAATGAGCAGTTCTTC. Looking up the rest from reference TRBV19 and TRBJ2-1 gives the full variable domain: DGGITQSPKYLFRKEGQNVTLSCEQNLNHDAMYWYRQDPGQGLRLIYYSQIVNDFQKGDIAEGYSVSREKKESFPLTVTSAQKNPTAFYLCASKELGGNEQFFGPGTRLTVL.

The chain uses TRBV28 and TRBJ1-5; possible D gene TRBD1, 6 bases. The V gene lost 3 bases and the J gene lost 1 base, with 13 bases spanning the gap. This CDR3 region has 16 residues. CDR1 and CDR2 from the germline V gene are MDHEN and SYDVKM. The CDR3 coding sequence is TGTGCCAGCAGTTTGGGGGGGCCGGGGAGCAATCAGCCCCAGCATTTT. Amino acid sequence: CASSLGGPGSNQPQHF.

The chain has TRBV5-6 and TRBJ1-4; 12 bases agree with TRBD1. The V gene's germline CDR1 is SGHDT and CDR2 YYEEEE. The CDR3 consists of 17 residues. J lost 8 bases, V lost 2 bases, and 10 bases had no gene match. CDR3 sequence reads: CASSFSGTGGLGEKLFF. The CDR3 DNA is TGTGCCAGCAGCTTCTCCGGGACAGGGGGCCTAGGCGAAAAACTGTTTTTT.

The V and J genes are TRBV2 and TRBJ1-5; the D gene is possibly TRBD1 (6 bases). Trimming stripped 5 bases from V and 3 bases from J, with 11 bases between. Germline V gene sequence: CDR1 SNHLY, CDR2 FYNNEI. The CDR3 has 14 amino acids. As DNA, the CDR3 is TGTGCCAGCAGTTTGGACAGCTTCAATCAGCCCCAGCATTTT. Amino acid sequence: CASSLDSFNQPQHF.

V usage is TRBV7-9 and J usage is TRBJ2-1; 9 bases map to TRBD2. The CDR3 has 16 amino acids. Germline V CDR1 and CDR2: SEHNR, FQNEAQ (reference sequence). J gave up 4 bases and V 6 bases, and 10 bases lay outside the gene matches. CDR3 nucleotides: TGTGCCAGCAGATCTAAGTCTAGCGGGACTTACAATGAGCAGTTCTTC. Residues: CASRSKSSGTYNEQFF.

This chain links TRBV5-8 with TRBJ2-7; a possible D gene is TRBD1 (5 bases). The V end lost 0 bases, the J end lost 2 bases, and 9 bases lay between the germline ends. The germline gives CDR1 SGHTS, CDR2 YDEGEE. The CDR3 spans 14 residues. The CDR3 DNA follows: TGTGCCAGCAGCTTGGTTGACAGTCCCTACGAGCAGTACTTC. Amino acids: CASSLVDSPYEQYF.

The V gene is TRBV13, the J gene TRBJ1-1; no clear D gene. The V gene's germline CDR1 is PRHDT and CDR2 FYEKMQ (reference sequence). This CDR3 spans 17 amino acids. The germline V and J ends were trimmed by 5 bases and 4 bases, with 23 bases remaining between them. CDR3 DNA sequence: TGTGCCAGCAGCGGTATGTCTATTGGCCCCCGGAGCACTGAAGCTTTCTTT. It codes for CASSGMSIGPRSTEAFF.

This chain uses TRBV4-1 with TRBJ2-2; D perhaps matches TRBD1 (5 bases). Germline CDR1 and CDR2: MGHRA and YSYEKL. The CDR3 sequence is 16 residues long. The V end was cut by 1 base, the J end by 5 bases, with 14 bases between. The CDR3 sequence is CASSQGSGLWTGELFF. The CDR3 bases are TGCGCCAGCAGCCAAGGGTCAGGGTTATGGACCGGGGAGCTGTTTTTT.

V is TRBV7-6 and J is TRBJ2-1; the D gene is possibly TRBD2 (6 bases). The V gene's germline CDR1 is SGHVS and CDR2 FNYEAQ. Trimming cost V 5 bases and J 12 bases, with 23 bases left between them. The CDR3 consists of 15 residues. CDR3 DNA sequence: TGTGCCAGCAGCCCAATGCTGACTAGTTCTGTGGGGCAGTTCTTC. Translation gives CASSPMLTSSVGQFF.

The genes are TRBV3-1 (or the pseudogene TRBV3-2) and TRBJ2-5, with D hard to call. Germline V CDR1 and CDR2: LGHDT, YNNKEL (reference sequence). Trimming took 2 bases from V and 6 from J, leaving 16 bases between them. CDR3 length equals 15 residues. CDR3 residues: CASSQMSNSLQTQYF. CDR3 bases: TGTGCCAGCAGCCAAATGAGTAATAGCCTCCAGACCCAGTACTTC.

The CDR3 DNA sequence: TGTGCCAGCAGTGAGGGGGGATGGCAGTCCGCTTTCTTT. The encoded protein is CASSEGGWQSAFF. J is TRBJ1-1 and V is TRBV6-1; weak D call: TRBD1 (5 bases). V was shortened by 3 bases and J by 11 bases, with 16 bases between the two germline ends. Germline V gives CDR1 MNHNS, CDR2 SASEGT. The CDR3 loop spans 13 amino acids.